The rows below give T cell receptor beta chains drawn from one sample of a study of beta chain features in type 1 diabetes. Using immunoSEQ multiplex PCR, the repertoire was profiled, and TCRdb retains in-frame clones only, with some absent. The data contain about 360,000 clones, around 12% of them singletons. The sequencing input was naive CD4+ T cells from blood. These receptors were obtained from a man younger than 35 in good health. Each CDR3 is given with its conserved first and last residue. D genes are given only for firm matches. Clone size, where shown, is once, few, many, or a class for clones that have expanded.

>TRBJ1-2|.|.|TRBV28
TGTGCCAGCAGTCCCCGTCCGGACTATGGCTACACCTTC
CASSPRPDYGYTF
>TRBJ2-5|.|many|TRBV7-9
TGTGCCAGCAGCCGAGGACAGGGAGGGGAGACCCAGTACTTC
CASSRGQGGETQYF
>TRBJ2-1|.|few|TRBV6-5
TGTGCCAGCAGTCCTAGCGCGAGCTCCTACAATGAGCAGTTCTTC
CASSPSASSYNEQFF
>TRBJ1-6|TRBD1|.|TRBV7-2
TGTGCCAGCAGCATACAGACCGGGACAGGCAATTCACCCCTCCACTTT
CASSIQTGTGNSPLHF
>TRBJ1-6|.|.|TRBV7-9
TGTGCCAGCAGCTTAGCGGGGAGGGGTAATTCACCCCTCCACTTT
CASSLAGRGNSPLHF
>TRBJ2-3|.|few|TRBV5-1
TGCGCCAGCAGCTCCCCCAGAGATACGCAGTATTTT
CASSSPRDTQYF
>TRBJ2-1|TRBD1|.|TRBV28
TGTGCCAGCAGGTCCACAGGGGTACGTAACAATGAGCAGTTCTTC
CASRSTGVRNNEQFF
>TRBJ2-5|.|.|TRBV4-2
TGTGCCAGCAGCCAACGCGGCGTCTGGGTGGGAGGAGAGACCCAGTACTTC
CASSQRGVWVGGETQYF
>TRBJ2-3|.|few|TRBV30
TGTGCCTGGACTTTCACAGATACGCAGTATTTT
CAWTFTDTQYF
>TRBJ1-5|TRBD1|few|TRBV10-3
TGTGCCATCAGGGGGGACAGTAATCAGCCCCAGCATTTT
CAIRGDSNQPQHF
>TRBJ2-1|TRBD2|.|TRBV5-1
TGCGCCAGCAGCTTAGTTAGCGGGACCAACAATGAGCAGTTCTTC
CASSLVSGTNNEQFF
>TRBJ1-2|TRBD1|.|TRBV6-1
TGTGCCAGCAGGAGTCGGGACAGAATTTATGGCTACACCTTC
CASRSRDRIYGYTF
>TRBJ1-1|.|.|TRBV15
TGTGCCACGCCGGGAATGGGGAACACTGAAGCTTTCTTT
CATPGMGNTEAFF
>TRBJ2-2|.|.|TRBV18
TGTGCCAGCTCACCAGGGGGCCGGGCCGGGGAGCTGTTTTTT
CASSPGGRAGELFF
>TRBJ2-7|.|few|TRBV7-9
TGTGCCAGCAGCCGGACAGAGAGCTCCTACGAGCAGTACTTC
CASSRTESSYEQYF
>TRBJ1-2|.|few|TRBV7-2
TGTGCCAGCAGCTCAAGTCGGTATGGCTACACCTTC
CASSSSRYGYTF
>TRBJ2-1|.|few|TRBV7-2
TGTGCCAGCAGCCCCCGCCGCGTCAATGAGCAGTTCTTC
CASSPRRVNEQFF
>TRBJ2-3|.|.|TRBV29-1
TGCAGCGACACGGCGCGGGGGCGAGATAGCACAGATACGCAGTATTTT
CSDTARGRDSTDTQYF
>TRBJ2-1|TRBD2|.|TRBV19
TGTGCCAGTAGCCCTAGCGGTGGCTCCTACAATGAGCAGTTCTTC
CASSPSGGSYNEQFF
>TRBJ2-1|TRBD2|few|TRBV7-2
TGTGCCAGCAGCTTAGGAAGCGGGAACAATGAGCAGTTCTTC
CASSLGSGNNEQFF
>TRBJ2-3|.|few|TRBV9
TGTGCCAGCAGCGTAGTTTTAGGAGGCACAGATACGCAGTATTTT
CASSVVLGGTDTQYF
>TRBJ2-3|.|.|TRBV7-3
TGTGCCAGCAGCTTCCGGGATACAGATACGCAGTATTTT
CASSFRDTDTQYF
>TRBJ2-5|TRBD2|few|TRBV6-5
TGTGCCAGCAGTTACTCGCCTAGCGGGACACAAGAGACCCAGTACTTC
CASSYSPSGTQETQYF
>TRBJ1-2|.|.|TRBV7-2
TGTGCCAGCAGTTTCGGGAGTACCTATGGCTACACCTTC
CASSFGSTYGYTF
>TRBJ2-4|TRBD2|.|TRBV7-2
TGTGCCAGCAGCTTCGGGACTAGTATACGCATTCAGTACTTC
CASSFGTSIRIQYF
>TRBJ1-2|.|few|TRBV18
TGTGCCAGCTCACCGGAGATTCTACGCTATGGCTACACCTTC
CASSPEILRYGYTF
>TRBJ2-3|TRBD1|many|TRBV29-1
TGCAGCGTCGTCGACAGGGTAGGCACAGATACGCAGTATTTT
CSVVDRVGTDTQYF
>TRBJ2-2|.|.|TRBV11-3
TGTGCCAGCAGCTCTAGTCCATTCGGGGAGCTGTTTTTT
CASSSSPFGELFF
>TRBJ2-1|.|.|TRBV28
TGTGCCAGTTACAGCCCTTCCTACAATAGTGAGCAGTTCTTC
CASYSPSYNSEQFF
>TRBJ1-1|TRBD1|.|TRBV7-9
TGTGCCAGCAGCTTAGGACAGGGGGCTGAGGCTTTCTTT
CASSLGQGAEAFF
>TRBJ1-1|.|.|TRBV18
TGTGCCAGCTCACAAAACAGGGATACTGAAGCTTTCTTT
CASSQNRDTEAFF
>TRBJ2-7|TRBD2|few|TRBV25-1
TGTGCCAGCAGATCTAGCGGGGGGGTCTACGAGCAGTACTTC
CASRSSGGVYEQYF
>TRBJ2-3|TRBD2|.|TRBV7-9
TGTGCCAGCAGCTCCCGAAGGGAGCGGGAAGCAGATACGCAGTATTTT
CASSSRREREADTQYF